This T cell receptor (beta chain) was retrieved from a study of sequential checkpoint blockade in melanoma. Overall study context: Randomization was 1:1 between first-line nivolumab→ipilimumab and ipilimumab→nivolumab. Over 20 patients had matched tumor biopsies before treatment and at week 13 after nivolumab or ipilimumab alone. Findings of the study overall: Response in arm A was associated with pretreatment TIL clonality.

With respect to this clone: The antigen is not known.

TCRdb's copy holds only in-frame clones and misses some; the assay was immunoSEQ multiplex PCR. The repertoire holds approximately 19,000 clones, 73% seen once, with 4.8% in the top ten. The sample's treatment: randomized to nivolumab then ipilimumab (arm A) or the reverse (arm B). None of the patients previously received DNA-damaging chemotherapy. Germline V gene lookup returns CDR1 MNHGY and CDR2 SAAAGT. The CDR3 has 14 amino acids. With 6 bases removed from V and 2 bases from J, the gap between germline ends came to 11 bases. This chain links TRBV6-8 with TRBJ1-5, with D unclear. This material consisted of tumor tissue (inferred from file names), taken from a patient given nivolumab and ipilimumab in sequence. This sequence originates from a human donor with melanoma. In DNA, the CDR3 is TGTGCCAGCAGCCACGGCAGAGGCAATCAGCCCCAGCATTTT. Amino acid sequence: CASSHGRGNQPQHF.